This T cell receptor (beta chain) was captured in a study of spatial heterogeneity in lung cancer. About the research overall: Sequencing of follow-up PBMC samples took place when they were available, at a median of approximately 2 years after resection. TCR and UMI combinations that were unique each appeared, on average, more than ten times in raw reads. Notes on the study in general: More often at tumor resection than at routine follow-up, ubiquitous expanded tumor TCRs were detected in the blood.

About this clonotype: The antigen remains unidentified.

TCRdb re-called the 5' RACE reads through MiXCR, storing one row per CDR3 protein. The sample holds roughly 72,000 distinct CDR3 sequences, roughly 9% seen once. V was pared by 5 bases and J by 5 bases, with 12 bases between. The CDR3 is made up of 13 amino acids. Germline lookup yields CDR1 SEHNR and CDR2 FQNEAQ (reference sequence). The sample's time point: blood at routine non-recurrence follow-up after resection. Unsorted whole RNA samples from tumor, nontumor lung or frozen PBMC were sequenced. Material: PBMCs, obtained at follow-up. The clonotype was recovered from a female donor with early-stage non-small cell lung cancer. V usage is TRBV7-9 and J usage is TRBJ2-5; D gene ambiguous. The CDR3 region has the DNA TGTGCCAGCAGCGCCCGCGGATCGGAGACCCAGTACTTC. This sequence encodes CASSARGSETQYF.